The 24 T cell receptor beta chains given below trace back to one sample, sequenced in a study of shared clonotypes between healthy human individuals. TCRdb's table, derived via immunoSEQ multiplex PCR, lists solely in-frame clones and lacks some. The sample includes roughly 550,000 clones, 95% to 96% of them seen just once. Terminally differentiated effector memory CD45RA+ cells were excluded by CCR7 positive selection of CD45RO-negative cells. The sequenced material came from naive CD8+ T cells sorted from blood. These TCRs come from a woman in her 30s in good health.

This chain uses TRBV28 with TRBJ1-4, with 7 nucleotides matching TRBD1. Germline V CDR1 and CDR2: MDHEN, SYDVKM. V was pared by 3 bases and J by 8 bases, with 24 bases of the junction left unmatched. The CDR3 consists of 20 residues. DNA of the CDR3: TGTGCCAGCAGTTTTGGTCAGGGCGGGCAGGGGGTGTCCAGAAGGGAAAAACTGTTTTTT. The encoded protein is CASSFGQGGQGVSRREKLFF.

There are a few counts of this clone. This chain joins TRBV27 and TRBJ2-1, with D possibly being TRBD2 (5 bases). Between the trimmed V and J ends, which lost 6 bases and 14 bases, there was a span of 17 bases. The germline gives CDR1 MNHEY, CDR2 SMNVEV (reference sequence). The CDR3 totals 12 residues. In DNA form, the CDR3 reads TGTGCCAGCAGCACGGACCACCACGGGAAGTTCTTC. It yields the protein CASSTDHHGKFF.

The chain employs TRBV2 and TRBJ1-1, with 10 positions matching TRBD1. V lost 11 bases, J lost 0 bases, and 12 bases stayed unmatched. Germline V gives CDR1 SNHLY, CDR2 FYNNEI. The CDR3 is 16 amino acids. The CDR3 sequence is CAGRRQGAFLNTEAFF. CDR3 sequence (DNA): TGTGCCGGGCGGCGACAGGGGGCGTTCTTGAACACTGAAGCTTTCTTT.

The rearrangement uses TRBV10-3 and TRBJ2-3; D not certain. Germline CDR1 is ENHRY and CDR2 is SYGVKD. The V and J ends lost 3 bases and 1 base respectively, with 11 bases between them. There are 15 residues in the CDR3. The chain's CDR3 is CAISDPPHGTDTQYF. The DNA for the CDR3 is TGTGCCATCAGTGACCCCCCCCACGGCACAGATACGCAGTATTTT.

This chain joins TRBV4-2 and TRBJ2-1; 9 positions agree with TRBD2. V dropped 0 bases and J dropped 3; count of bases not matched to a gene: 6. The CDR3 contains 17 residues. Germline lookup yields CDR1 LGHNA and CDR2 YNFKEQ. CDR3: CASSQEEGAGGYNEQFF. CDR3 nucleotides: TGTGCCAGCAGCCAAGAGGAAGGAGCGGGAGGCTACAATGAGCAGTTCTTC.

This chain connects TRBV6-6 to TRBJ1-1; 10 bases match TRBD1. The CDR3 extends over 16 amino acids. Germline assignment: CDR1 MNHNY and CDR2 SVGAGI (reference sequence). Trimming at V came to 0 bases and at J to 1 base, leaving 2 bases not matched to a gene. The CDR3 bases are TGTGCCAGCAGTTACTCTAGGGACAGGGGGAACACTGAAGCTTTCTTT. This gives the protein CASSYSRDRGNTEAFF.

Only one count was recorded for this clone. The rearrangement links TRBV27 to TRBJ2-3; D is undetermined. Trimming pared 4 bases from V and 0 bases from J, leaving 8 bases between. CDR1 is MNHEY and CDR2 is SMNVEV in the germline V gene (reference sequence). CDR3 length equals 14 residues. CDR3 bases: TGTGCCAGCAGTTATATCGGCAGCACAGATACGCAGTATTTT. Protein product: CASSYIGSTDTQYF.

The rearrangement joins TRBV6-5 to TRBJ1-1, with D hard to call. This CDR3 spans 14 amino acids. Per the germline V gene, CDR1 is MNHEY and CDR2 is SVGAGI. V lost 0 bases and J lost 3, with 8 bases in between. The chain's CDR3 is CASSYSQDYTEAFF. The CDR3 region has the DNA TGTGCCAGCAGTTACTCGCAGGACTACACTGAAGCTTTCTTT.

The rearrangement uses TRBV4-1 and TRBJ1-6; D call uncertain. The CDR3 loop spans 14 amino acids. Germline loops: CDR1 MGHRA, CDR2 YSYEKL. V shed 4 bases and J shed 10 bases, with 14 bases lying between them. CDR3 amino acids: CASSPSESSSPLHF. Here the CDR3 DNA reads TGCGCCAGCAGCCCCTCGGAGTCTTCCTCACCCCTCCACTTT.

The chain joins TRBV4-2 to TRBJ2-2, with TRBD1 matching 7 bases. This CDR3 comprises 18 residues. Germline-derived CDR1 and CDR2 are LGHNA and YNFKEQ. The ends lost 2 bases at V and 3 bases at J; junction bases unmatched: 12. In DNA, the CDR3 is TGTGCCAGCAGCCAATTCCCCCCCCCGGGACAGCACACCGGGGAGCTGTTTTTT. The encoded protein is CASSQFPPPGQHTGELFF.

V is TRBV28 and J is TRBJ2-7; perhaps D is TRBD1 or TRBD2 (6 bases each). The CDR3 contains 11 residues. CDR1 and CDR2 (germline): MDHEN, SYDVKM. CDR3 nucleotides: TGTCCACCCCGGAGGGGGGTCGAGCAGTACTTC. Translation gives CPPRRGVEQYF.

The rearrangement uses TRBV2 and TRBJ2-2; TRBD2 matches 8 bases. This CDR3 has 18 amino acids. V was clipped by 3 bases and J by 1 base; unmatched bases: 10. Looked up from germline, CDR1 is SNHLY and CDR2 is FYNNEI. The chain's CDR3 is CASSDELAEIMNTGELFF. The CDR3 nucleotides are TGTGCCAGCAGTGATGAACTAGCGGAAATAATGAACACCGGGGAGCTGTTTTTT.

The rearrangement links TRBV11-2 to TRBJ1-1, with 8 positions matching TRBD1. Germline CDR1 and CDR2: SGHAT and FQNNGV. Trimming took 5 bases from V and 4 from J; bases not matched to a gene: 3. This CDR3 is 13 amino acids long. The chain's CDR3 is CASSPDRGTEAFF. DNA of the CDR3: TGTGCCAGCAGCCCCGACAGGGGCACTGAAGCTTTCTTT.

This clone showed up just once. The V gene is TRBV6-1, the J gene TRBJ2-7, with D unresolved. The CDR3 contains 15 residues. V gave up 2 bases and J gave up 2 bases, with 13 bases separating them. The germline CDR1 and CDR2 sequences are MNHNS and SASEGT. The CDR3 spells CASSEIWADAYEQYF. The CDR3 nucleotides are TGTGCCAGCAGTGAAATTTGGGCTGACGCCTACGAGCAGTACTTC.

V and J are TRBV29-1 and TRBJ1-1, with D tentatively TRBD1 (5 bases). V lost 5 bases to trimming and J lost 4 bases, with 14 bases between them. This CDR3 spans 13 amino acids. Germline V gene sequence: CDR1 SQVTM, CDR2 ANQGSEA. CDR3 protein: CSVPIVGGTEAFF. The CDR3, as DNA: TGCAGCGTTCCTATCGTGGGGGGCACTGAAGCTTTCTTT.

The rearrangement uses TRBV11-2 and TRBJ2-5, with 8 bases identical to TRBD2. The CDR3 totals 16 residues. In germline, CDR1 is SGHAT, CDR2 FQNNGV. The J segment lost 0 bases and the V segment lost 0 bases, leaving 3 bases of the junction unmatched. The CDR3 region is CASSLDAGGYQETQYF. The CDR3 DNA reads TGTGCCAGCAGCTTAGACGCGGGGGGCTACCAAGAGACCCAGTACTTC.

The chain is built from TRBV28 and TRBJ2-7; TRBD1 aligns across 9 bases. After removal of 0 bases from V and 2 bases from J, the junction contained 8 bases not matched to a gene. The CDR3 has 17 residues. Germline V gene lookup returns CDR1 MDHEN and CDR2 SYDVKM. The CDR3 is CASSLWAGTGTTYEQYF. DNA of the CDR3: TGTGCCAGCAGTTTATGGGCCGGGACAGGGACAACCTACGAGCAGTACTTC.

The rearrangement uses TRBV7-9 and TRBJ2-5, with D perhaps TRBD1 (6 bases). Germline V CDR1 and CDR2: SEHNR, FQNEAQ (reference sequence). V shed 5 bases and J shed 0 bases, with 10 bases lying between them. This CDR3 spans 14 amino acids. The CDR3 region is CASSLGQNQETQYF. CDR3 nucleotides: TGTGCCAGCAGCCTAGGACAGAACCAAGAGACCCAGTACTTC.

A remark on this clone: This sample includes further DNA sequences coding for the same CDR3. This chain links TRBV9 with TRBJ2-1, with 12 bases fitting TRBD2. Germline V gene sequence: CDR1 SGDLS, CDR2 YYNGEE. The CDR3 consists of 15 residues. V shed 0 bases and J 8 bases; nucleotides not matched to a gene: 3. The CDR3 DNA is TGTGCCAGCAGCGTAGGACTAGCGGGAGTCGATGAGCAGTTCTTC. It yields the protein CASSVGLAGVDEQFF.

The chain joins TRBV27 to TRBJ1-3; tentatively, D is TRBD1 (5 bases). V was clipped by 5 bases and J by 0 bases, with 11 bases between them. Germline V gene lookup returns CDR1 MNHEY and CDR2 SMNVEV (reference sequence). The CDR3 extends over 15 amino acids. This CDR3 is CASSPGRTSGNTIYF. CDR3 nucleotide sequence: TGTGCCAGCAGTCCGGGACGTACCTCTGGAAACACCATATATTTT.

The chain joins TRBV30 to TRBJ2-7; TRBD2 matches at 7 bases. The CDR3 covers 14 residues. Unmatched junction bases numbered 12, after V lost 8 bases and J lost 2 bases. The V gene's germline CDR1 is GTSNPN and CDR2 SVGIG (reference sequence). CDR3 coding DNA: TGTGCCGTAGCCCGCCTCAGCGGGACCTACGAGCAGTACTTC. Protein: CAVARLSGTYEQYF.

V and J are TRBV9 and TRBJ2-1; 14 nucleotides align to TRBD2. This CDR3 is built from 16 residues. Per the germline V gene, CDR1 is SGDLS and CDR2 is YYNGEE. The J segment lost 6 bases and the V segment lost 4 bases, leaving 6 bases of the junction unmatched. CDR3 nucleotides: TGTGCCAGCAGCCCGGTCGGGACTAGCGGGAGCAATGAGCAGTTCTTC. It is translated as CASSPVGTSGSNEQFF.

This chain links TRBV29-1 with TRBJ2-5; the D gene is possibly TRBD1 (6 bases). The J call could be wrong; TRBJ2-7 is a better fit for the DNA end. Looked up from germline, CDR1 is SQVTM and CDR2 is ANQGSEA. CDR3 length equals 14 residues. The CDR3 DNA follows: TGCAGCGCCGCAGGGGCTGTAGGGGACTACGAGCAGTACTTC. Its protein product is CSAAGAVGDYEQYF.

This chain connects TRBV13 to TRBJ1-2; D possibly corresponds to TRBD1 (5 bases). There are 13 residues in the CDR3. CDR1 is PRHDT, CDR2 FYEKMQ, per germline (reference sequence). With 5 bases removed from V and 13 bases from J, the gap between germline ends came to 20 bases. CDR3 coding DNA: TGTGCCAGCAGCGCGCTGGGACCCGAGTCTTCCACCTTC. Translation gives CASSALGPESSTF. Using reference TRBV13 and TRBJ1-2 for the parts outside the CDR3, the full variable domain is AAGVIQSPRHLIKEKRETATLKCYPIPRHDTVYWYQQGPGQDPQFLISFYEKMQSDKGSIPDRFSAQQFSDYHSELNMSSLELGDSALYFCASSALGPESSTFGSGTRLTVV.